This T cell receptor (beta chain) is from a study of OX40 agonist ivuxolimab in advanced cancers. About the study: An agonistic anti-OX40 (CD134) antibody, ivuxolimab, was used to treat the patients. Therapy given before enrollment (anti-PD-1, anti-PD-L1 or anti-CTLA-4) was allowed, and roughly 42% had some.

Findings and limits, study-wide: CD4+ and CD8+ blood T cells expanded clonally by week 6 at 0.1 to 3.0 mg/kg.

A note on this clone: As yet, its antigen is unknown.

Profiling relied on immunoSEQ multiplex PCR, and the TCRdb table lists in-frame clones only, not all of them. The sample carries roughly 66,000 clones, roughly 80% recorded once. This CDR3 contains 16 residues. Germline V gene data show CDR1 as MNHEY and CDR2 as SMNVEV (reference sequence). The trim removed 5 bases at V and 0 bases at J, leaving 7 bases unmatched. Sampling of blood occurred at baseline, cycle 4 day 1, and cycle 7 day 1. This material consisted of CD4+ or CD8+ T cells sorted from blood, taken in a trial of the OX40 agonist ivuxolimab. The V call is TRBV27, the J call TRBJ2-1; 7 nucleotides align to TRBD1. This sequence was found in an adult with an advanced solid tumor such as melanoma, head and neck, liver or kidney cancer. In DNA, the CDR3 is TGTGCCAGCAGTCCCGGGACAGTCAGCTCCTACAATGAGCAGTTCTTC. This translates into CASSPGTVSSYNEQFF.